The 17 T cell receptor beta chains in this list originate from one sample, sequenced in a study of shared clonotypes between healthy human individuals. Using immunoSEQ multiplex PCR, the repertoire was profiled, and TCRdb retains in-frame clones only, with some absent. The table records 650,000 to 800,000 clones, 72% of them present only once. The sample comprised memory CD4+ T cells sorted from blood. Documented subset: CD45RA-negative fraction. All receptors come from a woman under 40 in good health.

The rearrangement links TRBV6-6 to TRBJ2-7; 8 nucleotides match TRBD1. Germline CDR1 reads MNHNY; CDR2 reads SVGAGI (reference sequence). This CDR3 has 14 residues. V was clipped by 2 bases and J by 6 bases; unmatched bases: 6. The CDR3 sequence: CASSYGQGAREQYF. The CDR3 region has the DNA TGTGCCAGCAGTTACGGTCAGGGGGCGCGCGAGCAGTACTTC.

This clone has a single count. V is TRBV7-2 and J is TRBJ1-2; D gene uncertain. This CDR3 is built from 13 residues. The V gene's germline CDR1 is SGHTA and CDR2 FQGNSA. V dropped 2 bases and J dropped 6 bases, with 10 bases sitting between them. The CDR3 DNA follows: TGTGCCAGCAGCTTAACGAGAGTGAATGGCTACACCTTC. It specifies CASSLTRVNGYTF.

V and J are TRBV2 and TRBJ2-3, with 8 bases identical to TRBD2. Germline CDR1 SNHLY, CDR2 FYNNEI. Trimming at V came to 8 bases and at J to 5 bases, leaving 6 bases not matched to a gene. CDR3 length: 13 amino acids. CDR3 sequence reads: CASRERELDTQYF. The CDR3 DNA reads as TGTGCCAGCCGGGAGCGGGAGCTAGATACGCAGTATTTT.

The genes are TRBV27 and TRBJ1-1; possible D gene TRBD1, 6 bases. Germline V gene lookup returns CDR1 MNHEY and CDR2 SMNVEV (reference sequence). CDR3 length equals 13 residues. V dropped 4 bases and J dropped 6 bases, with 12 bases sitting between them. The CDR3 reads CASSYLAGAEAFF. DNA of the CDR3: TGTGCCAGCAGTTATCTCGCAGGGGCTGAAGCTTTCTTT.

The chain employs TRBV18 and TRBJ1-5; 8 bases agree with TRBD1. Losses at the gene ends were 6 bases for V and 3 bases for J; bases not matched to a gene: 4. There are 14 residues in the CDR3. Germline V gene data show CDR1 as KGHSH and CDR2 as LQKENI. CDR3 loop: CASSDRALNQPQHF. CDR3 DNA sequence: TGTGCCAGCTCGGACAGGGCGCTCAATCAGCCCCAGCATTTT.

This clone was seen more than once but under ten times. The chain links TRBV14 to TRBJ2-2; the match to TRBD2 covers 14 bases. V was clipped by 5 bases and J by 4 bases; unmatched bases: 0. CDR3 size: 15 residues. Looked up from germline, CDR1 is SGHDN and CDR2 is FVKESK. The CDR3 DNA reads TGTGCCAGCAGCGGGACTAGCGGGAGCACCGGGGAGCTGTTTTTT. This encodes CASSGTSGSTGELFF.

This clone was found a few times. The CDR3 nucleotides read TGCACCAGCAGCCAAGCAGCTGGGCAACTTGGGTATCACGAGCAGTACTTC. Translation: CTSSQAAGQLGYHEQYF. V and J are TRBV1 and TRBJ2-7; the table's D call TRBD1 went unverified against the DNA. TRBV1 is tagged as a pseudogene. This CDR3 contains 17 residues.

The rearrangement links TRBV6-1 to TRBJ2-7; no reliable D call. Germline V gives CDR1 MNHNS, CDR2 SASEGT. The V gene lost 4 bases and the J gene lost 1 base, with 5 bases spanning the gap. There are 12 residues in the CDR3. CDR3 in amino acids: CASSVQSYEQYF. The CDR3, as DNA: TGTGCCAGCAGTGTTCAGTCCTACGAGCAGTACTTC.

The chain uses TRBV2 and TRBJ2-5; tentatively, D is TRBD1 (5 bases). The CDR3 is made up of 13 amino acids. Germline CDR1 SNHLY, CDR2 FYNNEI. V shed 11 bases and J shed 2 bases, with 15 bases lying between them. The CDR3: CAQGDEQQETQYF. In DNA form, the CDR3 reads TGTGCCCAAGGGGATGAACAGCAAGAGACCCAGTACTTC. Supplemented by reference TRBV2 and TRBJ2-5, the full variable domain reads EPEVTQTPSHQVTQMGQEVILRCVPISNHLYFYWYRQILGQKVEFLVSFYNNEISEKSEIFDDQFSVERPDGSNFTLKIRSTKLEDSAMYFCAQGDEQQETQYFGPGTRLLVL.

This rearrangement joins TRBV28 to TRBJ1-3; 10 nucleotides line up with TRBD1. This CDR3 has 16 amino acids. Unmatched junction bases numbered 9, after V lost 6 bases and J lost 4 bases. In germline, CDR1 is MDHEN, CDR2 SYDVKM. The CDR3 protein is CASSRGQGGQGNTIYF. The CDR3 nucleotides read TGTGCCAGCAGCCGAGGACAGGGGGGCCAGGGAAACACCATATATTTT.

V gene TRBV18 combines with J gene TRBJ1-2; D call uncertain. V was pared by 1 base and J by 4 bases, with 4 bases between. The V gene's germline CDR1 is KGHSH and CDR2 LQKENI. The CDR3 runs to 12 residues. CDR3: CASSPRAYGYTF. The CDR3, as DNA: TGTGCCAGCTCACCACGGGCCTATGGCTACACCTTC.

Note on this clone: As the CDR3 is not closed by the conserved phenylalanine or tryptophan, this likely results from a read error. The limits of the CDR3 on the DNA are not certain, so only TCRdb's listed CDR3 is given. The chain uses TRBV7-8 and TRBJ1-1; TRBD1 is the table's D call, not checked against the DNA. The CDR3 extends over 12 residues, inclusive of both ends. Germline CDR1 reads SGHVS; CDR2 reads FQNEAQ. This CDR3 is CASSLLRGPTPM.

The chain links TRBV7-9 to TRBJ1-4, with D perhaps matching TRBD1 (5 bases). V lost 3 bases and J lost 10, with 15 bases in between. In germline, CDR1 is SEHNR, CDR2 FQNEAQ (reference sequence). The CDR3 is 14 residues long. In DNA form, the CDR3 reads TGTGCCAGCAGCTTGAGGCAGGGTCGGGGAAAACTGTTTTTT. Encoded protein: CASSLRQGRGKLFF.

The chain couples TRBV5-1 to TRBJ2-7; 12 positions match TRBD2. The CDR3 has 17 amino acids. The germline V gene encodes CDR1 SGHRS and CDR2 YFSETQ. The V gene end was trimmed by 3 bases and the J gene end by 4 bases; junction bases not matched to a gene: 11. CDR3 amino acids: CASSYDPTSGRKYEQYF. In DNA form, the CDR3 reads TGCGCCAGCAGCTACGACCCGACTAGCGGGAGAAAGTACGAGCAGTACTTC. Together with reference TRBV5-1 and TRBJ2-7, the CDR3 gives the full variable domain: KAGVTQTPRYLIKTRGQQVTLSCSPISGHRSVSWYQQTPGQGLQFLFEYFSETQRNKGNFPGRFSGRQFSNSRSEMNVSTLELGDSALYLCASSYDPTSGRKYEQYFGPGTRLTVT.

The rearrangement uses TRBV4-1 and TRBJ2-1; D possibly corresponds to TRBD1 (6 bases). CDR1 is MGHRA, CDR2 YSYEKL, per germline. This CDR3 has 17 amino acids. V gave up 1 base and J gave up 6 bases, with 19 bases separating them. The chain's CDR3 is CASSQVLGSGVSNEQFF. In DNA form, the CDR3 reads TGCGCCAGCAGCCAAGTTCTGGGGTCAGGGGTAAGCAATGAGCAGTTCTTC.

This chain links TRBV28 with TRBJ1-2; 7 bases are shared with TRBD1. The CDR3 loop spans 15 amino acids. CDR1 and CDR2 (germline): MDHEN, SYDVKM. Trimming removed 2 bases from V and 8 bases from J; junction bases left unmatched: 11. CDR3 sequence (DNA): TGTGCCAGCAGTTTAGTTACAGGGGCTTTCGGGGGCTACACCTTC. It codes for CASSLVTGAFGGYTF.

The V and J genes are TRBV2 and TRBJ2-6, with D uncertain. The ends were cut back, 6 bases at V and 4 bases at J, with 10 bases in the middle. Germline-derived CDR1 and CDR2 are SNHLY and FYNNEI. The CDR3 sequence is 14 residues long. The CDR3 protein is CASSGARGANVLTF. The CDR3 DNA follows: TGTGCCAGCAGCGGCGCGCGGGGGGCCAACGTCCTGACTTTC. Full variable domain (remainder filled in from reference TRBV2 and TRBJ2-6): EPEVTQTPSHQVTQMGQEVILRCVPISNHLYFYWYRQILGQKVEFLVSFYNNEISEKSEIFDDQFSVERPDGSNFTLKIRSTKLEDSAMYFCASSGARGANVLTFGAGSRLTVL.